This passage covers 30 T cell receptor beta chains from one sample sequenced in a study of early stage breast cancer tumors. The protocol was immunoSEQ multiplex PCR, while the TCRdb copy is restricted to in-frame clones and leaves out a portion. The sample shows about 69,000 clones, around 80% of them seen only once. The sequenced sample consisted of blood. The receptor source for this set is a person in their forties with breast cancer.

This chain uses TRBV28 with TRBJ2-3, with 9 bases that match TRBD2. V was pared by 9 bases and J by 1 base, with 8 bases of the junction left unmatched. CDR3 length: 15 amino acids. Germline CDR1 MDHEN, CDR2 SYDVKM. The CDR3 here is CASHVRLAGTDTQYF. In DNA, the CDR3 is TGTGCCAGTCATGTAAGACTAGCGGGCACAGATACGCAGTATTTT.

The chain joins TRBV12-5 to TRBJ2-7, with TRBD1 identical over 9 bases. This CDR3 region has 15 residues. V gave up 1 base and J gave up 4 bases; unmatched junction bases: 5. Germline V CDR1 and CDR2: LGHNT, FRNRAP. CDR3 protein: CASGLGQGVKYEQYF. The CDR3 DNA reads TGTGCTAGTGGTTTGGGACAGGGGGTGAAATACGAGCAGTACTTC.

This chain links TRBV19 with TRBJ2-7; D is unclear. V dropped 1 base and J dropped 4 bases, with 11 bases sitting between them. The CDR3 covers 14 residues. Germline V gives CDR1 LNHDA, CDR2 SQIVND (reference sequence). The CDR3 reads CASSIGPGSYEQYF. CDR3 bases: TGTGCCAGTAGTATAGGTCCGGGCTCGTACGAGCAGTACTTC.

The count of this clone is one. V and J are TRBV6-1 and TRBJ2-7, with 8 positions matching TRBD1. The CDR3 length is 14 residues. Germline-derived CDR1 and CDR2 are MNHNS and SASEGT. The trim removed 8 bases at V and 5 bases at J, leaving 11 bases unmatched. In DNA form, the CDR3 reads TGTGCCAGCGGCCCGAGGACAGGGCGAAACGAGCAGTACTTC. It is translated as CASGPRTGRNEQYF.

The chain couples TRBV5-4 to TRBJ2-1; 9 nucleotides agree with TRBD1. This CDR3 contains 15 residues. Trimming at V came to 4 bases and at J to 2 bases, leaving 4 bases not matched to a gene. CDR1 SGHNT and CDR2 YYREEE come from the germline V gene (reference sequence). DNA of the CDR3: TGTGCCAGCAGCCCCGGGACAGGGACCTACAATGAGCAGTTCTTC. It specifies CASSPGTGTYNEQFF.

This sequence joins TRBV5-1 and TRBJ2-7; TRBD1 matches at 10 bases. The CDR3 loop spans 15 amino acids. Trimming at V came to 3 bases and at J to 0 bases, leaving 3 bases not matched to a gene. Per germline, CDR1 SGHRS and CDR2 YFSETQ. The CDR3 loop is CASSSRDRGSYEQYF. CDR3 sequence (DNA): TGCGCCAGCAGCTCCCGGGACAGGGGCTCCTACGAGCAGTACTTC.

V is TRBV5-4 and J is TRBJ2-7; tentatively, D is TRBD1 (5 bases). CDR1 is SGHNT and CDR2 is YYREEE in the germline V gene (reference sequence). The CDR3 has 14 amino acids. Deletions cut 3 bases from V and 3 bases from J, with 13 bases between. CDR3 in DNA: TGTGCCAGCAGCTCGGGCAGGGCCATCTACGAGCAGTACTTC. It is translated as CASSSGRAIYEQYF.

The chain recombines TRBV28 with TRBJ2-7; D is uncertain. V gave up 4 bases and J gave up 3 bases, with 10 bases separating them. Germline CDR1 reads MDHEN; CDR2 reads SYDVKM. This CDR3 contains 13 residues. CDR3 DNA: TGTGCCAGCAGTTCAGCCGACAACTACGAGCAGTACTTC. Translated, it gives CASSSADNYEQYF.

The J gene is TRBJ2-3, the V gene TRBV10-2, with 8 bases identical to TRBD1. CDR1 and CDR2 from the germline V gene are WSHSY and SAAADI. This CDR3 has 14 amino acids. V gave up 2 bases and J gave up 3 bases; unmatched junction bases: 1. The CDR3 loop is CASSEQGATDTQYF. The CDR3 DNA sequence: TGCGCCAGCAGTGAGCAGGGGGCGACAGATACGCAGTATTTT.

The rearrangement uses TRBV6-1 and TRBJ2-7; TRBD1 might be the D (5 bases). The CDR3 has 13 residues. V shed 7 bases and J shed 1 base, with 11 bases lying between them. CDR1 and CDR2 (germline): MNHNS, SASEGT. The CDR3 spells CASMEPGSYEQYF. CDR3 DNA: TGTGCCAGCATGGAACCAGGGTCCTACGAGCAGTACTTC.

This clone turned up a few times. The CDR3 protein is CASSPVEDTQYF. DNA for the CDR3: TGTGCCAGCTCACCAGTCGAGGATACGCAGTATTTT. The chain is built from TRBV18 and TRBJ2-3; D is unresolved. The V gene's germline CDR1 is KGHSH and CDR2 LQKENI. The CDR3 sequence is 12 residues long. Trimming left V 2 bases short and J 6 bases short, with 6 bases between.

This clone was observed once. The rearrangement links TRBV28 to TRBJ1-2, with D hard to call. The CDR3 is 12 amino acids. V lost 2 bases, J lost 5 bases, and 6 bases lay in between. CDR1 and CDR2 from the germline V gene are MDHEN and SYDVKM. The CDR3 DNA is TGTGCCAGCAGTTTAGTAGGGTATGGCTACACCTTC. It specifies CASSLVGYGYTF.

The chain recombines TRBV5-1 with TRBJ1-4, with D perhaps matching TRBD1 (5 bases). Per germline, CDR1 SGHRS and CDR2 YFSETQ. V lost 5 bases and J 2 bases, leaving 10 bases between the germline ends. This CDR3 contains 14 residues. In nucleotides, the CDR3 is TGCGCCAGCAGAGAGGGACTCACTAATGAAAAACTGTTTTTT. As protein: CASREGLTNEKLFF.

CDR3 sequence (DNA): TGTGCCAGCTCACCAATTGAGGGGCAAGAGACCCAGTACTTC. It codes for CASSPIEGQETQYF. The rearrangement uses TRBV18 and TRBJ2-5; D might be TRBD1 or TRBD2, each matching 5 bases. In germline, CDR1 is KGHSH, CDR2 LQKENI. This CDR3 has 14 amino acids. V lost 2 bases, J lost 2 bases, and 9 bases lay in between. Using reference TRBV18 and TRBJ2-5 for the parts outside the CDR3, the full variable domain is NAGVMQNPRHLVRRRGQEARLRCSPMKGHSHVYWYRQLPEEGLKFMVYLQKENIIDESGMPKERFSAEFPKEGPSILRIQQVVRGDSAAYFCASSPIEGQETQYFGPGTRLLVL.

V usage is TRBV30 and J usage is TRBJ1-3, with TRBD1 identical over 8 bases. Trimming removed 3 bases from V and 4 bases from J; junction bases left unmatched: 2. Germline CDR1 is GTSNPN and CDR2 is SVGIG (reference sequence). The CDR3 is 13 residues long. The CDR3: CAWSRGLGNTIYF. CDR3 nucleotides: TGTGCCTGGAGCAGGGGGCTGGGAAACACCATATATTTT.

The chain has TRBV6-6 and TRBJ2-1; either TRBD1 or TRBD2 may supply D (5 bases each). Germline values: CDR1 MNHNY, CDR2 SVGAGI (reference sequence). V shed 2 bases and J shed 6 bases, with 14 bases lying between them. The CDR3 contains 15 residues. CDR3 DNA: TGTGCCAGCAGTTACATGGGGCTAGCTAGCAATGAGCAGTTCTTC. This translates into CASSYMGLASNEQFF.

This chain uses TRBV5-1 with TRBJ2-7; D is unresolved. Germline lookup yields CDR1 SGHRS and CDR2 YFSETQ. The CDR3 has 15 amino acids. Trimming pared 0 bases from V and 0 bases from J, leaving 10 bases between. As DNA, the CDR3 is TGCGCCAGCAGCTTGGGGGTGGTCTCCTCCTACGAGCAGTACTTC. This sequence encodes CASSLGVVSSYEQYF.

V usage is TRBV4-1 and J usage is TRBJ2-1; TRBD2 aligns across 9 bases. The junction had 9 bases not matched to a gene; V was cut back by 7 bases and J by 8 bases. The CDR3 length is 14 residues. Germline assignment: CDR1 MGHRA and CDR2 YSYEKL. The CDR3 DNA reads TGCGCCAGCACCACACCGGGACTAGCCCATGAGCAGTTCTTC. Protein sequence: CASTTPGLAHEQFF.

This chain uses TRBV7-2 with TRBJ2-7; D not resolved. V lost 3 bases, J lost 2 bases, and 11 bases lay in between. In germline, CDR1 is SGHTA, CDR2 FQGNSA. The CDR3 has 14 amino acids. The CDR3 region has the DNA TGTGCCAGCAGCTTTAACCGGGTCCCCTACGAGCAGTACTTC. Translated, it gives CASSFNRVPYEQYF.

The V and J genes are TRBV7-8 and TRBJ1-4; D is unclear. The V gene's germline CDR1 is SGHVS and CDR2 FQNEAQ. The CDR3 extends over 15 amino acids. Trimming took off 2 bases at V and 5 bases at J, with 12 bases between the two ends. CDR3 in amino acids: CASSLRVQTNEKLFF. The DNA of the CDR3 is TGTGCCAGCAGCTTACGAGTACAGACGAATGAAAAACTGTTTTTT.

The gene calls are TRBV7-3 and TRBJ2-7; D remains ambiguous. The CDR3 is 14 amino acids. CDR1 is SGHTA and CDR2 is FQGTGA in the germline V gene. The V gene lost 0 bases and the J gene lost 6 bases, with 12 bases spanning the gap. Here the CDR3 DNA reads TGTGCCAGCAGCTTAACTAAGGCGATTGGCGAGCAGTACTTC. Protein: CASSLTKAIGEQYF.

The chain employs TRBV19 and TRBJ2-3, with a tentative D call TRBD1 (6 bases). V was cut by 6 bases and J by 0 bases, with 10 bases left in between. Germline V gives CDR1 LNHDA, CDR2 SQIVND (reference sequence). This CDR3 is 14 amino acids long. The CDR3 DNA is TGTGCCAGTAGGTCCCAGGGGAGCACAGATACGCAGTATTTT. It encodes CASRSQGSTDTQYF.

This rearrangement joins TRBV4-1 to TRBJ1-1; no firm D call. V was shortened by 2 bases and J by 2 bases, with 9 bases between the two germline ends. CDR1 MGHRA and CDR2 YSYEKL come from the germline V gene. The CDR3 is 14 residues long. In DNA form, the CDR3 reads TGCGCCAGCAGCCAACCACAAGTTAACACTGAAGCTTTCTTT. As protein: CASSQPQVNTEAFF.

The chain employs TRBV19 and TRBJ2-7; 7 bases fit TRBD2. After removal of 5 bases from V and 3 bases from J, the junction contained 4 bases not matched to a gene. The CDR3 has 13 residues. The germline gives CDR1 LNHDA, CDR2 SQIVND (reference sequence). CDR3 protein: CASSLKRDYEQYF. CDR3 in DNA: TGTGCCAGTAGTCTTAAGCGGGACTACGAGCAGTACTTC. Full variable domain (outside the CDR3, taken from reference TRBV19 and TRBJ2-7): DGGITQSPKYLFRKEGQNVTLSCEQNLNHDAMYWYRQDPGQGLRLIYYSQIVNDFQKGDIAEGYSVSREKKESFPLTVTSAQKNPTAFYLCASSLKRDYEQYFGPGTRLTVT.

This chain joins TRBV18 and TRBJ1-2; 9 bases agree with TRBD1. Germline-derived CDR1 and CDR2 are KGHSH and LQKENI. This CDR3 region has 22 residues. V gave up 0 bases and J gave up 2 bases; unmatched junction bases: 22. The CDR3 nucleotides are TGTGCCAGCTCACCACCGGGTCGATTACAGGGGGCCCCGGATAAATCGAACTATGGCTACACCTTC. Residues: CASSPPGRLQGAPDKSNYGYTF.

This rearrangement joins TRBV5-4 to TRBJ2-1, with 7 bases aligning to TRBD1. The CDR3 contains 15 residues. With 1 base clipped from V and 7 bases from J, the junction kept 8 bases outside the gene matches. Germline-derived CDR1 and CDR2 are SGHNT and YYREEE (reference sequence). The CDR3 sequence is CASSLMDRPVNEQFF. The CDR3 nucleotides read TGTGCCAGCAGCTTGATGGACAGGCCAGTTAATGAGCAGTTCTTC.

The rearrangement joins TRBV6-1 to TRBJ1-1; possible D gene TRBD1, 6 bases. Deletions cut 7 bases from V and 5 bases from J, with 14 bases between. CDR3 length: 13 amino acids. Germline CDR1 MNHNS, CDR2 SASEGT. The CDR3 nucleotides read TGTGCCAGCACGGGGGCGCACGGGACTGAAGCTTTCTTT. This encodes CASTGAHGTEAFF.

This chain uses TRBV28 with TRBJ1-1, with 7 bases identical to TRBD1. Trimming removed 1 base from V and 5 bases from J; junction bases left unmatched: 10. The CDR3 totals 16 residues. CDR1 and CDR2 (germline): MDHEN, SYDVKM. The CDR3 bases are TGTGCCAGCAGTTTATCTCGAGGGGGCGCAGGGACTGAAGCTTTCTTT. Its protein is CASSLSRGGAGTEAFF.

This chain uses TRBV28 with TRBJ1-4; 7 bases are a match to TRBD1. Germline V gene sequence: CDR1 MDHEN, CDR2 SYDVKM. This CDR3 is 16 amino acids long. The V segment lost 5 bases and the J segment 0 bases; nucleotides outside the gene matches: 6. The DNA for the CDR3 is TGTGCCAGCAGTATGGGACAGCTATCAACTAATGAAAAACTGTTTTTT. Translation gives CASSMGQLSTNEKLFF.

The chain uses TRBV6-1 and TRBJ2-1; 11 positions match TRBD2. The ends lost 4 bases at V and 7 bases at J; junction bases unmatched: 6. This CDR3 is 15 amino acids long. Germline CDR1 and CDR2: MNHNS and SASEGT. The CDR3 DNA sequence: TGTGCCAGCAGTGGCCTACTAGCGGGAGTGAATGAGCAGTTCTTC. Its protein is CASSGLLAGVNEQFF.